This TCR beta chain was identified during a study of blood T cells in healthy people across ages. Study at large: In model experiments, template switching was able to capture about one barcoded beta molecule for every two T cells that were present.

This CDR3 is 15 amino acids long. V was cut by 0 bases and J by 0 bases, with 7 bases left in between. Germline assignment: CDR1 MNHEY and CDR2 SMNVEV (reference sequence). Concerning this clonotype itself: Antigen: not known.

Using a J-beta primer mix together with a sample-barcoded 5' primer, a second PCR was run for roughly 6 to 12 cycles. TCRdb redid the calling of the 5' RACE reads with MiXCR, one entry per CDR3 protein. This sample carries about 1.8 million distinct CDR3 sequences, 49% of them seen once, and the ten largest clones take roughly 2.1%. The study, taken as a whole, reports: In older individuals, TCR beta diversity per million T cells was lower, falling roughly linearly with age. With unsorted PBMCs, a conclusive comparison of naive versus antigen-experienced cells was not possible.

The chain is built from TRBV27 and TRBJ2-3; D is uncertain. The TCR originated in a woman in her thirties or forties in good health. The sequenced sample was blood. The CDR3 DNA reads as TGTGCCAGCAGTTTATCCAGGCTAAGCACAGATACGCAGTATTTT. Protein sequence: CASSLSRLSTDTQYF.